These 21 T cell receptor beta chains were all obtained from the same sample, sequenced in a study of control samples from healthy donors and cancer patients. TCRdb keeps only in-frame clones here, not all; method: immunoSEQ multiplex PCR. This table holds about 49,000 clones, 80% to 90% found once. Sequencing input: PBMCs. The receptor source for this set is a woman in her forties or fifties with lung cancer.

The V gene is TRBV6-6, the J gene TRBJ2-5; D is uncertain. Germline V gives CDR1 MNHNY, CDR2 SVGAGI (reference sequence). The CDR3 is 12 residues long. Trimming left V 0 bases short and J 5 bases short, with 4 bases between. The CDR3 nucleotides read TGTGCCAGCAGTTACTCGACGGAGACCCAGTACTTC. It translates to CASSYSTETQYF.

V usage is TRBV6-5 and J usage is TRBJ2-5; D gene unclear. Trimming cost V 6 bases and J 5 bases, with 16 bases left between them. The CDR3 totals 14 residues. Germline V lookup: CDR1 MNHEY, CDR2 SVGAGI. The CDR3 DNA reads TGTGCCAGCAGCAACCGAAGAGGTCAGGAGACCCAGTACTTC. Its protein is CASSNRRGQETQYF.

The chain employs TRBV19 and TRBJ1-2; D gene unclear. The CDR3 totals 12 residues. Trimming stripped 9 bases from V and 3 bases from J, with 11 bases between. Per the germline V gene, CDR1 is LNHDA and CDR2 is SQIVND (reference sequence). CDR3 region: CASWAFDYGYTF. The CDR3 coding sequence is TGTGCCAGCTGGGCGTTCGACTATGGCTACACCTTC.

This chain links TRBV18 with TRBJ2-7; 8 nucleotides line up with TRBD1. Germline lookup yields CDR1 KGHSH and CDR2 LQKENI. Trimming took 1 base from V and 2 from J; bases not matched to a gene: 13. The CDR3 is 18 amino acids. The CDR3 loop is CASSPLGPGTGATYEQYF. The DNA for the CDR3 is TGTGCCAGCTCACCACTTGGTCCCGGGACAGGTGCTACCTACGAGCAGTACTTC.

The CDR3 is CSAPLGGGVTDTQYF. CDR3 DNA: TGCAGCGCCCCCCTCGGTGGGGGGGTCACAGATACGCAGTATTTT. The chain uses TRBV29-1 and TRBJ2-3; TRBD2 agrees at 7 bases. The ends lost 7 bases at V and 2 bases at J; junction bases unmatched: 12. Germline assignment: CDR1 SQVTM and CDR2 ANQGSEA. This CDR3 is 15 amino acids long.

The chain has TRBV7-8 and TRBJ2-7; D call uncertain. Trimming removed 3 bases from V and 3 bases from J, with 15 bases in between. The CDR3 contains 15 residues. Germline CDR1 SGHVS, CDR2 FQNEAQ. Here the CDR3 DNA reads TGTGCCAGCAGCTTCGGGTCTTCTGGGCTCTACGAGCAGTACTTC. This codes for CASSFGSSGLYEQYF. Based on the CDR3 plus reference TRBV7-8 and TRBJ2-7, the full variable domain is GAGVSQSPRYKVAKRGQDVALRCDPISGHVSLFWYQQALGQGPEFLTYFQNEAQLDKSGLPSDRFFAERPEGSVSTLKIQRTQQEDSAVYLCASSFGSSGLYEQYFGPGTRLTVT.

The chain combines TRBV7-9 with TRBJ2-1, with TRBD2 matching 11 bases. Germline V gives CDR1 SEHNR, CDR2 FQNEAQ (reference sequence). This CDR3 is 16 amino acids long. The ends lost 5 bases at V and 6 bases at J; junction bases unmatched: 9. In DNA form, the CDR3 reads TGTGCCAGCAGCCCTCAAGGGCTAGCGGGGGGCAATGAGCAGTTCTTC. Its protein product is CASSPQGLAGGNEQFF. The variable domain in full, completed from reference TRBV7-9 and TRBJ2-1, reads DTGVSQNPRHKITKRGQNVTFRCDPISEHNRLYWYRQTLGQGPEFLTYFQNEAQLEKSRLLSDRFSAERPKGSFSTLEIQRTEQGDSAMYLCASSPQGLAGGNEQFFGPGTRLTVL.

The chain has TRBV5-5 and TRBJ1-2; 8 nucleotides align to TRBD1. The J segment lost 4 bases and the V segment lost 0 bases, leaving 5 bases of the junction unmatched. Germline CDR1 is SGHKS and CDR2 is YYEKEE (reference sequence). This CDR3 spans 15 amino acids. This CDR3 is CASSLEAGGFYGYTF. The CDR3 DNA is TGTGCCAGCAGCTTGGAGGCAGGGGGCTTCTATGGCTACACCTTC.

CDR3: CASSLTSGPYNEQFF. The CDR3 DNA reads as TGTGCCAGCAGCCTTACTAGCGGACCTTACAATGAGCAGTTCTTC. The J gene is TRBJ2-1, the V gene TRBV11-1, with 8 bases aligning to TRBD2. This CDR3 region has 15 residues. V dropped 5 bases and J dropped 4; count of bases not matched to a gene: 7. Germline V gene lookup returns CDR1 SGHAT and CDR2 FQDESV (reference sequence).

The rearrangement links TRBV7-2 to TRBJ2-3, with D possibly being TRBD1 or TRBD2 (5 bases each). The CDR3 is made up of 16 amino acids. Germline loops: CDR1 SGHTA, CDR2 FQGNSA. Trimming cost V 1 base and J 2 bases, with 13 bases left between them. For the CDR3, the DNA is TGTGCCAGCAGCTTAGTCACCGGGGCCGACACAGATACGCAGTATTTT. Translation gives CASSLVTGADTDTQYF.

This clone was observed a handful of times. The chain has TRBV2 and TRBJ1-6, with D unresolved. The CDR3 runs 14 residues. V lost 5 bases and J lost 9, with 14 bases in between. Germline CDR1 is SNHLY and CDR2 is FYNNEI. The CDR3 bases are TGTGCCAGCAGTCAAGTCCCCGGTACTTCACCCCTCCACTTT. This sequence encodes CASSQVPGTSPLHF.

The chain is built from TRBV4-1 and TRBJ1-6, with 8 bases identical to TRBD1. The length of the CDR3 is 17 residues. The V and J ends lost 0 bases and 2 bases, in that order; junction bases with no gene match: 3. Germline CDR1 reads MGHRA; CDR2 reads YSYEKL. The CDR3 region is CASSQDQGAAYNSPLHF. CDR3 DNA sequence: TGCGCCAGCAGCCAAGATCAGGGGGCGGCCTATAATTCACCCCTCCACTTT.

In this sample, this clone turned up once. The chain has TRBV27 and TRBJ1-3, with TRBD1 identical over 10 bases. V shed 4 bases and J 0 bases; nucleotides not matched to a gene: 3. The germline gives CDR1 MNHEY, CDR2 SMNVEV (reference sequence). This CDR3 contains 16 residues. In DNA, the CDR3 is TGTGCCAGCAGTTCGACAGGGGGCGTCTCTGGAAACACCATATATTTT. It yields the protein CASSSTGGVSGNTIYF.

This clone was observed once. J is TRBJ1-2 and V is TRBV7-2; D is ambiguous. Germline CDR1 is SGHTA and CDR2 is FQGNSA. V lost 7 bases and J lost 5, with 8 bases in between. The CDR3 runs 11 residues. The CDR3 DNA reads TGTGCCAGCACTGCATCGTATGGCTACACCTTC. Protein: CASTASYGYTF.

The chain links TRBV6-6 to TRBJ1-2; maybe TRBD1 (5 bases). The germline V gene encodes CDR1 MNHNY and CDR2 SVGAGI (reference sequence). V gave up 5 bases and J gave up 7 bases, with 17 bases separating them. This CDR3 contains 14 residues. CDR3 sequence: CASSGGTGVSGYTF. For the CDR3, the DNA is TGTGCCAGCAGTGGCGGGACGGGGGTGAGTGGCTACACCTTC.

This chain joins TRBV10-3 and TRBJ1-5, with TRBD1 matching 8 bases. The CDR3 length is 15 residues. The germline V gene encodes CDR1 ENHRY and CDR2 SYGVKD. Trimming removed 6 bases from V and 3 bases from J; junction bases left unmatched: 7. DNA for the CDR3: TGTGCCATCAGCGCGGACAGGGAAAACAATCAGCCCCAGCATTTT. Amino acid sequence: CAISADRENNQPQHF.

The V and J genes are TRBV5-1 and TRBJ1-3; D gene uncertain. Germline loops: CDR1 SGHRS, CDR2 YFSETQ. This CDR3 spans 17 amino acids. V lost 0 bases, J lost 0 bases, and 13 bases lay in between. The CDR3 region is CASSLAAGLGSGNTIYF. The CDR3 DNA reads TGCGCCAGCAGCTTGGCGGCGGGGTTAGGCTCTGGAAACACCATATATTTT.

The V call is TRBV15, the J call TRBJ2-1, with D possibly being TRBD2 (7 bases). V gave up 5 bases and J gave up 7 bases, with 18 bases separating them. This CDR3 has 15 amino acids. CDR1 LNHNV and CDR2 YYDKDF come from the germline V gene (reference sequence). This chain's CDR3 is CATSVRRAGANEQFF. CDR3 DNA sequence: TGTGCCACCAGCGTTCGAAGGGCGGGGGCGAATGAGCAGTTCTTC.

The chain combines TRBV7-6 with TRBJ2-5; unclear D gene. This CDR3 has 15 amino acids. CDR1 and CDR2 from the germline V gene are SGHVS and FNYEAQ. V was trimmed by 5 bases and J by 3 bases, leaving 16 bases between them. The chain's CDR3 is CASSLRLLAEETQYF. In DNA form, the CDR3 reads TGTGCCAGCAGCCTTCGCCTTTTGGCGGAAGAGACCCAGTACTTC.

The V call is TRBV28, the J call TRBJ2-5, with a possible D match to TRBD2 (6 bases). The V gene's germline CDR1 is MDHEN and CDR2 SYDVKM. V was cut by 3 bases and J by 7 bases, with 12 bases left in between. The CDR3 has 13 amino acids. The CDR3 DNA sequence: TGTGCCAGCAGTTTGATGCAGGGAGGGACCCAGTACTTC. Amino acid sequence: CASSLMQGGTQYF.

The chain couples TRBV2 to TRBJ1-2, with a weak D call TRBD1 (5 bases). V lost 10 bases and J 0 bases, leaving 9 bases between the germline ends. Germline V gives CDR1 SNHLY, CDR2 FYNNEI. This CDR3 contains 12 residues. The CDR3 protein is CATGTANYGYTF. In DNA form, the CDR3 reads TGTGCCACCGGGACGGCTAACTATGGCTACACCTTC.